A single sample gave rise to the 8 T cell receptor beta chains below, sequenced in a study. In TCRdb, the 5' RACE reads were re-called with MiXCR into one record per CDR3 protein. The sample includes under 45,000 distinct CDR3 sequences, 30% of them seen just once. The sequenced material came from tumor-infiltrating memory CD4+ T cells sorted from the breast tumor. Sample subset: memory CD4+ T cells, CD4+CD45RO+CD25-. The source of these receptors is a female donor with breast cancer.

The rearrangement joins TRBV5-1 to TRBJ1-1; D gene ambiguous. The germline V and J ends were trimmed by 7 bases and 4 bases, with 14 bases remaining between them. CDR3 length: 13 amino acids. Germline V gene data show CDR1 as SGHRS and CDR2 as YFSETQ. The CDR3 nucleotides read TGCGCCAGCCTAGATCTATTTGGCACTGAAGCTTTCTTT. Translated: CASLDLFGTEAFF.

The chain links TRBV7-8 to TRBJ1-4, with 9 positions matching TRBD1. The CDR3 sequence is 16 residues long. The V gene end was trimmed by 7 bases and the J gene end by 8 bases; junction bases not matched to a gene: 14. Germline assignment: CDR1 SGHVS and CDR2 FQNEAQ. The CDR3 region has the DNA TGTGCCAGCACCATAGGATTGGGACAGGGCGACGAAAAACTGTTTTTT. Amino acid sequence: CASTIGLGQGDEKLFF.

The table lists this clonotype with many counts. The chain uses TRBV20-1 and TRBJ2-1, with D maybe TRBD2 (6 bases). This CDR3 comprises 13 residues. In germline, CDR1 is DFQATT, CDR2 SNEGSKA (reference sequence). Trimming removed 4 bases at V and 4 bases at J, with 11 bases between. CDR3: CSANTGGYNEQFF. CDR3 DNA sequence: TGCAGTGCTAACACCGGGGGATACAATGAGCAGTTCTTC.

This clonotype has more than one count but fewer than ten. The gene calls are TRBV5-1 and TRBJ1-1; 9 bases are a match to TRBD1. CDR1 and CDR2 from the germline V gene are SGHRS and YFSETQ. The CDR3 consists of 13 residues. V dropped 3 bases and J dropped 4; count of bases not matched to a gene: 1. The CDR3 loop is CASSYRGPTEAFF. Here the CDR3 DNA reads TGCGCCAGCAGCTACAGGGGGCCCACTGAAGCTTTCTTT.

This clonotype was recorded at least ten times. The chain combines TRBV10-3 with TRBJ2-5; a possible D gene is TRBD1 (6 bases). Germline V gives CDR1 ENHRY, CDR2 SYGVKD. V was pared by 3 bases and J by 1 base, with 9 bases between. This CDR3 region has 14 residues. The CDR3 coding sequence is TGTGCCATCAGTGAAAACAGGGCCCAAGAGACCCAGTACTTC. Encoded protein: CAISENRAQETQYF.

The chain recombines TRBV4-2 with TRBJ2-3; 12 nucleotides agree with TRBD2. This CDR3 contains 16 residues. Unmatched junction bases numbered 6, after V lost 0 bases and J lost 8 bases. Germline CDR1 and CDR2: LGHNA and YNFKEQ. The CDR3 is CASSQDGALAGGTQYF. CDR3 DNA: TGTGCCAGCAGCCAAGACGGTGCACTAGCGGGAGGTACGCAGTATTTT.

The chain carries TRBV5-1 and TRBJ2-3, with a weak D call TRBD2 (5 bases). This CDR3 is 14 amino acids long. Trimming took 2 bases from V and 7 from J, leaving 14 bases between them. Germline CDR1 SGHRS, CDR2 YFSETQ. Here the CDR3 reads CASSFEGVSNTQYF. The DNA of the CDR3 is TGCGCCAGCAGCTTCGAGGGAGTGTCAAATACGCAGTATTTT.

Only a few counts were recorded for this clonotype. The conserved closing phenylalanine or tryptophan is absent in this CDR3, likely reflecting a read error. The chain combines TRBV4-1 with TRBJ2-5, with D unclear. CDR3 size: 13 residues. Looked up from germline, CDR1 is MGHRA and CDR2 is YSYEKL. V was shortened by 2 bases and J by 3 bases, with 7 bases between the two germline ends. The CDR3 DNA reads TGCGCCAGCAGCCAATTGTCAGAAGAGACCCAGTACCTC. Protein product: CASSQLSEETQYL.